This is a list of T cell receptor beta chains from one sample in a study of blood T cell repertoires in COVID-19. Clones were read by immunoSEQ multiplex PCR, and TCRdb kept only the in-frame ones, dropping some. Of under 300,000 clones detected, 70% to 90% appear once; the ten largest clones hold approximately 2%. The source material was peripheral blood. These receptors originate from a woman aged 40 to 50 who had recovered from COVID-19. Each CDR3 is given without its conserved first and last residue. A D gene is named only where the DNA matches it firmly.

j_call: TRBJ2-2; v_call: TRBV7-2; d_call: NA; cdr3_aa: ASSRTWNTGELF
j_call: TRBJ1-2; v_call: TRBV7-2; d_call: TRBD1; cdr3_aa: ASSLKGTGSGYT
j_call: TRBJ1-5; v_call: TRBV15; d_call: TRBD1; cdr3_aa: ATSRGTVNQPQH
j_call: TRBJ1-6; v_call: TRBV2; d_call: NA; cdr3_aa: ASKRTQQIGSPLH
j_call: TRBJ2-1; v_call: TRBV5-1; d_call: NA; cdr3_aa: ASSLDRADEQF
j_call: TRBJ2-3; v_call: TRBV3-1/TRBV3-2; d_call: NA; cdr3_aa: ASSTMGATKQY
j_call: TRBJ2-1; v_call: TRBV29-1; d_call: NA; cdr3_aa: SVEDPGRPGYNEQF
j_call: TRBJ2-1; v_call: TRBV11-2; d_call: TRBD2; cdr3_aa: ASSSLQRGGYNEQF
j_call: TRBJ1-5; v_call: TRBV18; d_call: TRBD1; cdr3_aa: ASSPTRDRAQPQH
j_call: TRBJ2-2; v_call: TRBV9; d_call: TRBD1; cdr3_aa: ASSGGQGRTGELF
j_call: TRBJ1-5; v_call: TRBV6-2/TRBV6-3; d_call: TRBD1; cdr3_aa: ASSLLGRGSYQPQH
j_call: TRBJ1-1; v_call: TRBV7-3; d_call: TRBD1; cdr3_aa: ASSLSGTGPKKGAF
j_call: TRBJ2-2; v_call: TRBV11-3; d_call: NA; cdr3_aa: ASSLDSKTALNTGELF
j_call: TRBJ2-5; v_call: TRBV29-1; d_call: TRBD2; cdr3_aa: SVRGGRGETQY
j_call: TRBJ2-6; v_call: TRBV7-2; d_call: TRBD1; cdr3_aa: ASSFGQGASGANVLT
j_call: TRBJ1-5; v_call: TRBV5-1; d_call: NA; cdr3_aa: ASSPGEGSNQPQH
j_call: TRBJ2-2; v_call: TRBV19; d_call: TRBD2; cdr3_aa: ASSISLAGDTGELF
j_call: TRBJ2-5; v_call: TRBV6-2/TRBV6-3; d_call: NA; cdr3_aa: ASSFGRLVQETQY
j_call: TRBJ2-2; v_call: TRBV5-1; d_call: NA; cdr3_aa: ASSLVRRGGPPNTGELF
j_call: TRBJ2-5; v_call: TRBV4-1; d_call: TRBD1; cdr3_aa: ASSQPGQGSSETQY
j_call: TRBJ2-7; v_call: TRBV25-1; d_call: TRBD1; cdr3_aa: ASSGNRGTYEQY
j_call: TRBJ1-5; v_call: TRBV7-2; d_call: TRBD1; cdr3_aa: ASSLALGQGDQPQH
j_call: TRBJ2-3; v_call: TRBV19; d_call: NA; cdr3_aa: ASNPTSTDTQY
j_call: TRBJ1-1; v_call: TRBV12-3/TRBV12-4; d_call: TRBD1; cdr3_aa: ASSLRGSTEAF
j_call: TRBJ2-3; v_call: TRBV2; d_call: TRBD1; cdr3_aa: ASGLGQGGLTDTQY
j_call: TRBJ1-4; v_call: TRBV7-9; d_call: NA; cdr3_aa: ASSLELVPGDEKLF
j_call: TRBJ2-7; v_call: TRBV6-2/TRBV6-3; d_call: TRBD2; cdr3_aa: ASSSFGTSGTISYEQY
j_call: TRBJ2-1; v_call: TRBV4-2; d_call: TRBD2; cdr3_aa: ASSQEGGRGGLHEQF
j_call: TRBJ1-5; v_call: TRBV7-2; d_call: NA; cdr3_aa: ASSRDGVSNQPQH
j_call: TRBJ1-5; v_call: TRBV19; d_call: NA; cdr3_aa: ASSIIQSNQPQH
j_call: TRBJ2-3; v_call: TRBV7-2; d_call: TRBD2; cdr3_aa: ASSLRLAGGTPGTDTQY
j_call: TRBJ2-5; v_call: TRBV4-1; d_call: TRBD2; cdr3_aa: ASSQVISGVQETQY
j_call: TRBJ2-1; v_call: TRBV6-5; d_call: TRBD2; cdr3_aa: ATQPPTSGSGEQF
j_call: TRBJ1-4; v_call: TRBV24-1; d_call: TRBD1; cdr3_aa: ATSDHRGQGEKLF
j_call: TRBJ2-1; v_call: TRBV6-2/TRBV6-3; d_call: TRBD2; cdr3_aa: ASSRGTPAGGYNEQF
j_call: TRBJ2-7; v_call: TRBV6-2/TRBV6-3; d_call: NA; cdr3_aa: ASSPVGPRLTYEQY
j_call: TRBJ2-2; v_call: TRBV7-9; d_call: NA; cdr3_aa: ASSYPGLGNTGELF
j_call: TRBJ2-7; v_call: TRBV6-2/TRBV6-3; d_call: NA; cdr3_aa: ASSLDSRYEQY
j_call: TRBJ1-1; v_call: TRBV30; d_call: NA; cdr3_aa: AWRILQGRLTKAF
j_call: TRBJ2-6; v_call: TRBV27; d_call: NA; cdr3_aa: ASKLYGANVLT
j_call: TRBJ2-7; v_call: TRBV6-2/TRBV6-3; d_call: NA; cdr3_aa: ASSYTLGLDYEQY
j_call: TRBJ2-5; v_call: TRBV11-3; d_call: TRBD2; cdr3_aa: ASSPRTSGSEGETQY
j_call: TRBJ2-3; v_call: TRBV29-1; d_call: NA; cdr3_aa: SVEGGRPTDTQY
j_call: TRBJ2-1; v_call: TRBV7-9; d_call: TRBD2; cdr3_aa: ASSFGGRANEQF
j_call: TRBJ2-7; v_call: TRBV27; d_call: NA; cdr3_aa: ASSWGLSYEQY
j_call: TRBJ1-6; v_call: TRBV6-2/TRBV6-3; d_call: NA; cdr3_aa: ASSRQLINSPLH
j_call: TRBJ2-5; v_call: TRBV5-1; d_call: NA; cdr3_aa: ASSDIRGLGTQY
j_call: TRBJ1-4; v_call: TRBV25-1; d_call: TRBD1; cdr3_aa: ASSPLGGPREKLF
j_call: TRBJ1-2; v_call: TRBV4-2; d_call: NA; cdr3_aa: ASSQATGPRGYT
j_call: TRBJ2-5; v_call: TRBV19; d_call: NA; cdr3_aa: ASSTTTGAREETQY
j_call: TRBJ2-3; v_call: TRBV5-1; d_call: TRBD2; cdr3_aa: ASSLSGGRSTDTQY
j_call: TRBJ1-1; v_call: TRBV15; d_call: TRBD1; cdr3_aa: ATSKSQGAEAF